This T cell receptor beta chain was sequenced for a study of shared clonotypes between healthy human individuals. The study, taken as a whole, reports: Among donors, the sharing of clonotypes was expected to be influenced by sequencing depth. Sorted-subset sequencing was shown by rarefaction to be incomplete despite large depth.

Germline values: CDR1 KGHSH, CDR2 LQKENI. The V gene lost 2 bases and the J gene lost 4 bases, with 14 bases spanning the gap. The CDR3 contains 15 residues. On this clone itself: What it recognizes is unknown.

This table comes from immunoSEQ multiplex PCR, and its TCRdb copy is limited to in-frame clones, with some not included. The data show 1.6 million or so clones, less than 99% seen once. This chain connects TRBV18 to TRBJ2-5; TRBD1 might be the D (6 bases). The sequence derives from a young man in good health. The sequencing sample was made of naive CD4+ T cells sorted from blood. Subset indicated: CD45RA+ positively selected. In DNA, the CDR3 is TGTGCCAGCTCACCAATCGGCAGGGGCGGAGAGACCCAGTACTTC. It translates to CASSPIGRGGETQYF.